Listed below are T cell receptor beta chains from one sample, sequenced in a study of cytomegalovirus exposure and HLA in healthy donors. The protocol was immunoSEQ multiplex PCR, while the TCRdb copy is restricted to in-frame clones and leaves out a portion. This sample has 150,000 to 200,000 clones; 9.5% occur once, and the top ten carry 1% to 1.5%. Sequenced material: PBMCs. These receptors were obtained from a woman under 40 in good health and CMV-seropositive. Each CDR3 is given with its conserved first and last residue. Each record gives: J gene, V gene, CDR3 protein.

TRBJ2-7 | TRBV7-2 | CASSSTSGSTNEQYF
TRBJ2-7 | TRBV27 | CASSLAATYEQYF
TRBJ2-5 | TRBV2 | CASRRTSGGQETQYF
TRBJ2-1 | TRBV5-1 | CASSGGGPYNEQFF
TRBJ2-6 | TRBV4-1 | CASNRGGANVLTF
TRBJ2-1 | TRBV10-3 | CAISGVGDEQFF
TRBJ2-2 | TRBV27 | CASSPPREGYTGELFF
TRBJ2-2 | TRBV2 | CASSEEGLVTGELFF
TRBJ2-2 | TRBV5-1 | CASSPVTSGRAAGELFF
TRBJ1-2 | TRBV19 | CASSRTGGGYGYTF
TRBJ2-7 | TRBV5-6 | CASSFGRASYEQYF
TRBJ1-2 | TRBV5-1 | CASSPGGSYGYTF
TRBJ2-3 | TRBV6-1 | CASREPKGAQYF
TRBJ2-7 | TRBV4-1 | CASSQHPSGREYEQYF
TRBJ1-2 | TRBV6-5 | CASSWDRSYGYTF
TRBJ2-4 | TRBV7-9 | CASSLTGEGTSGRGGIQYF
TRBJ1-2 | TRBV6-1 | CASSDRDGYTF
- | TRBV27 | CASSLAGWGEQYF
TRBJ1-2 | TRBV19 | CASSKRTGYGYTF
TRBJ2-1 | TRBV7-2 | CASSLVTGRSRNEQFF
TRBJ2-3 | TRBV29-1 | CSFAGQGLNPSTDTQYF
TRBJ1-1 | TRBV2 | CASLYRVGTEAFF
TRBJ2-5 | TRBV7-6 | CASSSAGGEVETQYF
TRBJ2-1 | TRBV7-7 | CASSLVVGGGTYNEQFF
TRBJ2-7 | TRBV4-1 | CAGSQEVGEFYEQYF
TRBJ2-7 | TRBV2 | CASSVDWDRVYEQYF
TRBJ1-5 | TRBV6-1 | CASSEAPGGRGQPQHF
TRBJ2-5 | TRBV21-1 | CASSKASGTSVHLDQYF
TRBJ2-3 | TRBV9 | CASSWGQGRTDTQYF
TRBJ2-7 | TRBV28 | CASSFPPRAHSYEQYF
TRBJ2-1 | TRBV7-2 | CASSPWASLLLSYNEQFF